This entry concerns a single TCR beta chain. The V end lost 0 bases, the J end lost 11 bases, and 13 bases lay between the germline ends. This CDR3 spans 13 amino acids. The germline gives CDR1 LGHNA, CDR2 YSLEER. This sample was included in a study of cytomegalovirus exposure and HLA in healthy donors. The primer mix had 60 Vbeta and 13 Jbeta primers. Libraries were prepared by immunoSEQ multiplex PCR; TCRdb keeps only in-frame clonotypes and omits some of them. Of 130,000 to 150,000 clones listed, around 80% are singletons. The chain employs TRBV4-3 and TRBJ1-1; D remains ambiguous. The source material was PBMCs. The receptor was derived from a woman aged 45-65 years in good health and CMV-seropositive. CDR3 in amino acids: CASSQDLATGAFF. CDR3 coding DNA: TGCGCCAGCAGCCAAGATTTGGCAACCGGGGCTTTCTTT.